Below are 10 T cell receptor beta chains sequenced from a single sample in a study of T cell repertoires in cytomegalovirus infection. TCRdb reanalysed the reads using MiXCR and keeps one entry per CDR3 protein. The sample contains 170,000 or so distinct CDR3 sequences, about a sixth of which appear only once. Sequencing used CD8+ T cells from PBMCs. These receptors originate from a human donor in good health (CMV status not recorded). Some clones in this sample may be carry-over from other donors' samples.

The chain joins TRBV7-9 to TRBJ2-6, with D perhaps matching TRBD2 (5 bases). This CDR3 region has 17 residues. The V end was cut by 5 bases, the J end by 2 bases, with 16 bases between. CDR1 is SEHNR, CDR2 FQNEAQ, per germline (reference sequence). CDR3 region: CASSLKRTTTGANVLTF. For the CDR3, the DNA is TGTGCCAGCAGCCTAAAGCGGACCACGACTGGGGCCAACGTCCTGACTTTC.

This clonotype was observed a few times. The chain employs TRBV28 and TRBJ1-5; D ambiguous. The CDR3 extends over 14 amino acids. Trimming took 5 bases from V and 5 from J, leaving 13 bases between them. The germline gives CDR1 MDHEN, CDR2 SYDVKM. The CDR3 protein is CASSEDTTYQPQHF. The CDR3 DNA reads TGTGCCAGCAGTGAAGACACTACGTATCAGCCCCAGCATTTT.

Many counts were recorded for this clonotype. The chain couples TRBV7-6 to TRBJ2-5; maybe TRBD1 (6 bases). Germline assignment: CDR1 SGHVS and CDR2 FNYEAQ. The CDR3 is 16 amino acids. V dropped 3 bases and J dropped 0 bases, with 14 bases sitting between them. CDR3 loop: CASSFPGDKYQETQYF. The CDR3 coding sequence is TGTGCCAGCAGCTTCCCCGGGGACAAGTACCAAGAGACCCAGTACTTC. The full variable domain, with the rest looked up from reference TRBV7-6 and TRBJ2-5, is GAGVSQSPRYKVTKRGQDVALRCDPISGHVSLYWYRQALGQGPEFLTYFNYEAQQDKSGLPNDRFSAERPEGSISTLTIQRTEQRDSAMYRCASSFPGDKYQETQYFGPGTRLLVL.

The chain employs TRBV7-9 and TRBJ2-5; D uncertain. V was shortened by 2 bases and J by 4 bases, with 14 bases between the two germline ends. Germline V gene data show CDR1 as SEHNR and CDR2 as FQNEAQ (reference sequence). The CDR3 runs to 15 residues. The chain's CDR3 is CASSLISGLGETQYF. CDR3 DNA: TGTGCCAGCAGCTTAATTTCAGGTTTAGGAGAGACCCAGTACTTC.

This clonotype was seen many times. Here the CDR3 reads CASSLAENEQFF. As DNA, the CDR3 is TGTGCCAGCAGCTTAGCCGAGAATGAGCAGTTCTTC. The V and J genes are TRBV7-2 and TRBJ2-1; D call uncertain. The CDR3 contains 12 residues. Germline V gene lookup returns CDR1 SGHTA and CDR2 FQGNSA. V dropped 0 bases and J dropped 7 bases, with 4 bases sitting between them.

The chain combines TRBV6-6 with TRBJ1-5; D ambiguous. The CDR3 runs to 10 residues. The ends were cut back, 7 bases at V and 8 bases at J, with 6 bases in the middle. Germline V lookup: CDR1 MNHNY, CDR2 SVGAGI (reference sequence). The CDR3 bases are TGTGCCAGCAATCTCAAGCCCCAGCATTTT. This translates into CASNLKPQHF.

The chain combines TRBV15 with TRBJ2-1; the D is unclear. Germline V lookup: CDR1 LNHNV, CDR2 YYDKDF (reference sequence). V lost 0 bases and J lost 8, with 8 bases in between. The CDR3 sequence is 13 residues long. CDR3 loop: CATSRDSGDEQFF. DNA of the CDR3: TGTGCCACCAGCAGAGATTCTGGGGATGAGCAGTTCTTC. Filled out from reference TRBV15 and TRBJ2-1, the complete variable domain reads DAMVIQNPRYQVTQFGKPVTLSCSQTLNHNVMYWYQQKSSQAPKLLFHYYDKDFNNEADTPDNFQSRRPNTSFCFLDIRSPGLGDTAMYLCATSRDSGDEQFFGPGTRLTVL.

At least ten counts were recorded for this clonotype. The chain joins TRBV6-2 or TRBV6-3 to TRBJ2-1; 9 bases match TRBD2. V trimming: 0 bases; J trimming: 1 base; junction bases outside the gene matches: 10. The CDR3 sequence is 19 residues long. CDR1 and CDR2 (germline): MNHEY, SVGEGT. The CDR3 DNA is TGTGCCAGCAGTTACTCGGAGCGGGGGGCACCCGGGTCCTACAATGAGCAGTTCTTC. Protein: CASSYSERGAPGSYNEQFF.

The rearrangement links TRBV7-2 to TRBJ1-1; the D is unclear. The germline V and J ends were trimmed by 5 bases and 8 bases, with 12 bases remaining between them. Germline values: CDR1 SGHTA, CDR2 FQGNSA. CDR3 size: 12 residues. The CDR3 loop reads CASSPSRTEAFF. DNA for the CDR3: TGTGCCAGCAGCCCCTCTCGAACGGAAGCTTTCTTT.

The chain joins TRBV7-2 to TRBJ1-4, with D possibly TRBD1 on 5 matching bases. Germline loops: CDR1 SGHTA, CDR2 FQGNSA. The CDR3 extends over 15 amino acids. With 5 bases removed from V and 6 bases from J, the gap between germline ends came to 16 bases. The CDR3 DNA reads TGTGCCAGCAGCCTTGATACAGGATTAGATGAAAAACTGTTTTTT. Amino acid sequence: CASSLDTGLDEKLFF. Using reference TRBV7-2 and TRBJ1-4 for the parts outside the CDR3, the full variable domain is GAGVSQSPSNKVTEKGKDVELRCDPISGHTALYWYRQSLGQGLEFLIYFQGNSAPDKSGLPSDRFSAERTGGSVSTLTIQRTQQEDSAVYLCASSLDTGLDEKLFFGSGTQLSVL.